One and the same sample provided the 23 T cell receptor beta chains below, sequenced in a study of siplizumab effects on memory and regulatory T cells. Method: immunoSEQ multiplex PCR; TCRdb's copy keeps in-frame clones and lacks some. The sample includes 57,000 or so clones, 90% to 95% seen only once; the top ten take about two fifths. The sequencing input was CD8+ T cells sorted from blood. These receptors were taken from a human donor in good health.

This chain connects TRBV7-9 to TRBJ1-1; a weak D match, TRBD1 (6 bases). CDR1 and CDR2 from the germline V gene are SEHNR and FQNEAQ (reference sequence). CDR3 length: 12 amino acids. With 7 bases removed from V and 1 base from J, the gap between germline ends came to 7 bases. CDR3 protein: CASIQGNTEAFF. The CDR3 region has the DNA TGTGCCAGCATACAGGGGAACACTGAAGCTTTCTTT.

The chain carries TRBV28 and TRBJ1-3; possibly TRBD1 for D (6 bases). V lost 4 bases to trimming and J lost 0 bases, with 10 bases between them. The CDR3 has 15 residues. Looked up from germline, CDR1 is MDHEN and CDR2 is SYDVKM. The DNA for the CDR3 is TGTGCCAGCAGTTGGACAGACGACTCTGGAAACACCATATATTTT. This codes for CASSWTDDSGNTIYF.

The V gene is TRBV7-6, the J gene TRBJ2-7; 7 bases are shared with TRBD2. The junction had 12 bases not matched to a gene; V was cut back by 8 bases and J by 2 bases. The CDR3 spans 15 residues. CDR1 SGHVS and CDR2 FNYEAQ come from the germline V gene. CDR3 residues: CASALNGGSPYEQYF. CDR3 coding DNA: TGTGCCAGCGCTCTTAACGGCGGGAGTCCCTACGAGCAGTACTTC.

This chain uses TRBV19 with TRBJ2-1; TRBD1 matches 7 bases. Germline CDR1 LNHDA, CDR2 SQIVND (reference sequence). Unmatched junction bases numbered 14, after V lost 5 bases and J lost 4 bases. The CDR3 spans 17 residues. The CDR3: CASSPHHGTVSYNEQFF. The DNA for the CDR3 is TGTGCCAGTAGTCCTCATCATGGGACAGTTTCATACAATGAGCAGTTCTTC. Based on the CDR3 plus reference TRBV19 and TRBJ2-1, the full variable domain is DGGITQSPKYLFRKEGQNVTLSCEQNLNHDAMYWYRQDPGQGLRLIYYSQIVNDFQKGDIAEGYSVSREKKESFPLTVTSAQKNPTAFYLCASSPHHGTVSYNEQFFGPGTRLTVL.

The chain recombines TRBV6-4 with TRBJ2-2; D is uncertain. This CDR3 spans 12 amino acids. Germline CDR1 and CDR2: MRHNA and SNTAGT. The V gene lost 0 bases and the J gene lost 7 bases, with 3 bases spanning the gap. In DNA form, the CDR3 reads TGTGCCAGCAGTGACTCTGGCGGGGAGCTGTTTTTT. Translating it yields CASSDSGGELFF.

CDR3 sequence: CASRYGDTQYF. CDR3 DNA sequence: TGTGCCAGCAGATACGGGGATACGCAGTATTTT. The chain combines TRBV25-1 with TRBJ2-3; no clear D. V was trimmed by 6 bases and J by 6 bases, leaving 7 bases between them. The CDR3 is 11 residues long. The germline V gene encodes CDR1 MGHDK and CDR2 SYGVNS.

This chain joins TRBV29-1 and TRBJ2-1; D is undetermined. Deletions cut 5 bases from V and 1 base from J, with 6 bases between. The germline V gene has CDR1 SQVTM and CDR2 ANQGSEA. The CDR3 runs to 12 residues. Here the CDR3 DNA reads TGCAGCGTTTCAGCTTCCTACAATGAGCAGTTCTTC. The encoded protein is CSVSASYNEQFF.

This rearrangement joins TRBV5-5 to TRBJ1-3; D is undetermined. The CDR3 covers 11 residues. Germline CDR1 SGHKS, CDR2 YYEKEE (reference sequence). Trimming took off 2 bases at V and 3 bases at J, with 0 bases between the two ends. The CDR3 DNA follows: TGTGCCAGCAGCTTTGGAAACACCATATATTTT. Protein: CASSFGNTIYF. The full variable domain, rest sourced from reference TRBV5-5 and TRBJ1-3, is DAGVTQSPTHLIKTRGQQVTLRCSPISGHKSVSWYQQVLGQGPQFIFQYYEKEERGRGNFPDRFSARQFPNYSSELNVNALLLGDSALYLCASSFGNTIYFGEGSWLTVV.

The rearrangement joins TRBV5-4 to TRBJ2-3; TRBD2 might be the D (6 bases). Deletions cut 2 bases from V and 5 bases from J, with 15 bases between. This CDR3 is 15 amino acids long. Germline V gene lookup returns CDR1 SGHNT and CDR2 YYREEE (reference sequence). The CDR3 here is CASSFRGRRGDTQYF. CDR3 DNA sequence: TGTGCCAGCAGCTTTCGAGGGAGGCGAGGAGATACGCAGTATTTT.

The chain uses TRBV9 and TRBJ2-3; D remains ambiguous. Germline-derived CDR1 and CDR2 are SGDLS and YYNGEE. Trimming shortened V by 6 bases and J by 2 bases, and 7 bases separated the two germline ends. This CDR3 is built from 12 residues. CDR3 nucleotide sequence: TGTGCCAGCAATTCGGACACAGATACGCAGTATTTT. This translates into CASNSDTDTQYF.

The gene calls are TRBV29-1 and TRBJ2-3, with 11 nucleotides matching TRBD2. Germline trimming cut 3 bases from V and 3 bases from J; bases unmatched to any gene: 5. The CDR3 loop spans 15 amino acids. Per germline, CDR1 SQVTM and CDR2 ANQGSEA. CDR3 in DNA: TGCAGCGTTGAGACACTAGCGGGAGTGACAGATACGCAGTATTTT. It translates to CSVETLAGVTDTQYF.

The chain recombines TRBV7-9 with TRBJ1-1; D unclear. The CDR3 loop spans 18 amino acids. The V end lost 4 bases, the J end lost 1 base, and 22 bases lay between the germline ends. Germline CDR1 reads SEHNR; CDR2 reads FQNEAQ (reference sequence). The chain's CDR3 is CASSSSKVGRSSNTEAFF. As DNA, the CDR3 is TGTGCCAGCAGCTCGAGCAAGGTCGGACGAAGTTCGAACACTGAAGCTTTCTTT. The full variable domain, its missing parts supplied by reference TRBV7-9 and TRBJ1-1, is DTGVSQNPRHKITKRGQNVTFRCDPISEHNRLYWYRQTLGQGPEFLTYFQNEAQLEKSRLLSDRFSAERPKGSFSTLEIQRTEQGDSAMYLCASSSSKVGRSSNTEAFFGQGTRLTVV.

The chain uses TRBV7-9 and TRBJ2-5; no definite D call. This CDR3 comprises 14 residues. Germline assignment: CDR1 SEHNR and CDR2 FQNEAQ (reference sequence). Trimming took off 3 bases at V and 5 bases at J, with 13 bases between the two ends. The CDR3 protein is CASSFEDFMETQYF. The CDR3 DNA sequence: TGTGCCAGCAGCTTCGAAGATTTTATGGAGACCCAGTACTTC.

This clone was seen a single time. The chain couples TRBV7-8 to TRBJ1-4; D call uncertain. This CDR3 contains 16 residues. Per germline, CDR1 SGHVS and CDR2 FQNEAQ. The germline V and J ends were trimmed by 0 bases and 4 bases, with 12 bases remaining between them. CDR3 residues: CASSLALRTDNEKLFF. The CDR3 coding sequence is TGTGCCAGCAGCTTAGCGTTAAGAACCGATAATGAAAAACTGTTTTTT.

This chain joins TRBV6-1 and TRBJ2-3; D is unresolved. In germline, CDR1 is MNHNS, CDR2 SASEGT. The CDR3 spans 13 residues. V dropped 7 bases and J dropped 2 bases, with 10 bases sitting between them. This CDR3 reads CASIEWATDTQYF. The DNA of the CDR3 is TGTGCCAGCATCGAGTGGGCCACAGATACGCAGTATTTT.

This rearrangement joins TRBV6-4 to TRBJ2-3; possibly TRBD2 for D (5 bases). CDR3 length: 15 amino acids. Trimming shortened V by 3 bases and J by 4 bases, and 14 bases separated the two germline ends. CDR1 MRHNA and CDR2 SNTAGT come from the germline V gene. This CDR3 reads CASSEGGSGADTQYF. For the CDR3, the DNA is TGTGCCAGCAGTGAAGGTGGGAGTGGGGCAGATACGCAGTATTTT.

This CDR3 reads CASSPRTGPSGNTIYF. The CDR3 nucleotides are TGTGCCAGTAGTCCGCGGACAGGCCCCTCTGGAAACACCATATATTTT. The J gene is TRBJ1-3, the V gene TRBV19, with 7 nucleotides matching TRBD1. Germline values: CDR1 LNHDA, CDR2 SQIVND (reference sequence). The CDR3 length is 16 residues. Unmatched junction bases numbered 7, after V lost 5 bases and J lost 0 bases. Full variable domain (missing parts from reference TRBV19 and TRBJ1-3): DGGITQSPKYLFRKEGQNVTLSCEQNLNHDAMYWYRQDPGQGLRLIYYSQIVNDFQKGDIAEGYSVSREKKESFPLTVTSAQKNPTAFYLCASSPRTGPSGNTIYFGEGSWLTVV.

V is TRBV5-1 and J is TRBJ2-1, with D possibly being TRBD2 (6 bases). The germline CDR1 and CDR2 sequences are SGHRS and YFSETQ. CDR3 length equals 15 residues. The V end lost 1 base, the J end lost 7 bases, and 15 bases lay between the germline ends. The CDR3 protein is CASSLSGRAGNEQFF. CDR3 bases: TGCGCCAGCAGCTTGTCGGGTCGGGCGGGGAATGAGCAGTTCTTC.

This chain connects TRBV29-1 to TRBJ2-3, with 7 nucleotides matching TRBD2. The germline gives CDR1 SQVTM, CDR2 ANQGSEA. Trimming removed 5 bases from V and 2 bases from J; junction bases left unmatched: 7. The CDR3 consists of 14 residues. For the CDR3, the DNA is TGCAGCGTTCTCGGGACTACGATCACAGATACGCAGTATTTT. Protein product: CSVLGTTITDTQYF.

The rearrangement uses TRBV16 and TRBJ2-5, with 8 bases fitting TRBD2. V was clipped by 1 base and J by 1 base; unmatched bases: 8. Germline CDR1 reads KGHSY; CDR2 reads FQNENV. The CDR3 sequence is 17 residues long. CDR3 amino acids: CASSQWGSGSPQETQYF. DNA for the CDR3: TGTGCCAGCAGCCAATGGGGAAGCGGGAGCCCCCAAGAGACCCAGTACTTC. The variable domain in full, with the rest retrieved from reference TRBV16 and TRBJ2-5, is GEEVAQTPKHLVRGEGQKAKLYCAPIKGHSYVFWYQQVLKNEFKFLISFQNENVFDETGMPKERFSAKCLPNSPCSLEIQATKLEDSAVYFCASSQWGSGSPQETQYFGPGTRLLVL.

The J gene is TRBJ2-1, the V gene TRBV19; D is perhaps TRBD2 (5 bases). The germline CDR1 and CDR2 sequences are LNHDA and SQIVND (reference sequence). Trimming took 0 bases from V and 8 from J, leaving 23 bases between them. This CDR3 has 18 amino acids. This CDR3 is CASSIDTPAFRGYHEQFF. The DNA of the CDR3 is TGTGCCAGTAGTATAGATACCCCGGCCTTTCGGGGTTACCATGAGCAGTTCTTC. Combining the CDR3 with reference TRBV19 and TRBJ2-1 gives the whole variable domain DGGITQSPKYLFRKEGQNVTLSCEQNLNHDAMYWYRQDPGQGLRLIYYSQIVNDFQKGDIAEGYSVSREKKESFPLTVTSAQKNPTAFYLCASSIDTPAFRGYHEQFFGPGTRLTVL.

CDR3 in DNA: TGTGCCAGCAGTGAAGAAGGGGACGGATTTCCCTCCTATGGCTACACCTTC. It encodes CASSEEGDGFPSYGYTF. The chain carries TRBV2 and TRBJ1-2; TRBD1 might be the D (5 bases). CDR3 size: 17 residues. Germline assignment: CDR1 SNHLY and CDR2 FYNNEI. The V end lost 1 base, the J end lost 4 bases, and 19 bases lay between the germline ends.

The V and J genes are TRBV5-1 and TRBJ1-1; no clear D gene. The germline V and J ends were trimmed by 1 base and 3 bases, with 1 base remaining between them. Per germline, CDR1 SGHRS and CDR2 YFSETQ. The CDR3 spans 11 residues. DNA for the CDR3: TGCGCCAGCAGCTTGCACACTGAAGCTTTCTTT. It encodes CASSLHTEAFF.